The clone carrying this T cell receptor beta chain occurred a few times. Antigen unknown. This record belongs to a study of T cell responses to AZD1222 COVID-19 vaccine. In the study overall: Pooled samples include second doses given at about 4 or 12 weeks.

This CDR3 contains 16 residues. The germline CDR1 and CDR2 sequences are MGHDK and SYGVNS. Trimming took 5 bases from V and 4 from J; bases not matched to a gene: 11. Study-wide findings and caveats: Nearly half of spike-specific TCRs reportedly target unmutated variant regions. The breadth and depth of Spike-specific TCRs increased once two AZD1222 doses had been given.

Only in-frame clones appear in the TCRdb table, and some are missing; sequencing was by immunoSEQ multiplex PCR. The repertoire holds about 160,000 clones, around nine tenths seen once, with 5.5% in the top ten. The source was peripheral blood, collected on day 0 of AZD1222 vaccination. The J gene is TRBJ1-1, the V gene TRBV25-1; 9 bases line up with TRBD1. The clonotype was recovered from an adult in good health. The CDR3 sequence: CASSQAPGQGFTEAFF. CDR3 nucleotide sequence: TGTGCCAGCAGTCAAGCCCCGGGACAGGGTTTCACTGAAGCTTTCTTT.